The subject of this entry is one T cell receptor beta chain. Via MiXCR, TCRdb re-called the RACE reads, giving one row per CDR3 protein. The sample has roughly 380,000 distinct CDR3 sequences; around 5.5% are singletons. The time point denotes: pre-sensitization, week 0. Treatment defined: therapeutic diphenylcyclopropenone sensitization with weekly scalp DPC. This record belongs to a study of human T cells and chemical hapten exposure. Background on the study: Investigators sensitized roughly 2 cm by roughly 2 cm of upper inner arm skin with 2% DPC.

Source: whole blood, taken in connection with sensitization to the hapten diphenylcyclopropenone (DPC). The sequence came from a woman in her forties or fifties with alopecia areata. Some clones in this sample may be carry-over from other donors' samples.

CDR3 loop: CASSLSGQRNQPQHF. The DNA for the CDR3 is TGTGCCAGCAGCTTGTCGGGACAGCGCAATCAGCCCCAGCATTTT. The J gene is TRBJ1-5, the V gene TRBV7-2; 7 bases are shared with TRBD1. With V trimmed by 3 bases and J by 2 bases, 4 bases remained unmatched. The CDR3 consists of 15 residues. The germline V gene has CDR1 SGHTA and CDR2 FQGNSA.